This T cell receptor beta chain was captured by sequencing in a study of blood T cell repertoires in COVID-19. Study details: The United States, Italy and Spain were the sources of the acute and convalescent COVID-19 samples. PBMCs, B-cell-depleted T cells, or T cells provided the cDNA or gDNA that made up the material.

This clone occurred once. V lost 7 bases and J lost 5; bases outside the gene matches: 6. Germline V gene sequence: CDR1 MNHEY, CDR2 SVGAGI. The CDR3 is 13 residues long. Authors' data handling: Amplification of reference gene primers was used by the study to estimate nucleated cell counts. This table comes from immunoSEQ multiplex PCR, and its TCRdb copy is limited to in-frame clones, with some not included. The DNA gave D and trimming, while V, J and clone size come from that table. The table lists 80,000 or so clones, about 80% of them singletons. This TCR came from a human donor in a cohort sampled during active COVID-19. The gene calls are TRBV6-5 and TRBJ2-7; 9 nucleotides line up with TRBD1. Input material: peripheral blood. The CDR3 DNA is TGTGCCAGCACCGGGACAGGGCTGAACGAGCAGTACTTC. Protein product: CASTGTGLNEQYF.